A selection of T cell receptor beta chains follows, all from one sample in a study of T cells in Graves' hyperthyroidism and ophthalmopathy. TCRdb redid the calling of the multiplex PCR reads with MiXCR, one entry per CDR3 protein. In the table there are hundreds of thousands of distinct CDR3 sequences, just over 45% of which are singletons. The sample was peripheral blood or thyroid tissue (not recorded which). The receptor set was obtained from a young woman with Graves' hyperthyroidism. The CDR3 runs from the conserved cysteine through the conserved F or W. A D gene is named only where the DNA matches it firmly. The size field is filled for only some rows; it gives once, few, many or a size class.

abundance	d_gene	v_gene	j_gene	CDR3aa	CDR3nt
few	.	TRBV13	TRBJ2-7	CASSPSRRAYEQYF	TGTGCCAGCAGTCCATCGAGGCGGGCCTACGAGCAGTACTTC
.	.	TRBV9	TRBJ1-2	CASSVGSSIYGYTF	TGTGCCAGCAGCGTAGGGTCAAGCATCTATGGCTACACCTTC
many	.	TRBV10-3	TRBJ2-5	CAISESGGETQYF	TGTGCCATCAGTGAGTCAGGGGGGGAGACCCAGTACTTC
many	.	TRBV10-3	TRBJ1-2	CAISREKNYGYTF	TGTGCCATCAGCCGGGAAAAGAACTATGGCTACACCTTC
.	.	TRBV19	TRBJ1-3	CASSFRQDLRYSGNTIYF	TGTGCCAGTAGTTTTAGACAGGATCTCCGCTACTCTGGAAACACCATATATTTT
many	.	TRBV2	TRBJ1-6	CASSLREYRRGSPLHF	TGTGCCAGCAGTCTAAGGGAGTACAGACGAGGTTCACCCCTCCACTTT
.	.	TRBV25-1	TRBJ1-6	CASSYLQQSYNSPLHF	TGTGCCAGCAGTTACTTGCAACAGTCCTATAATTCACCCCTCCACTTT
.	.	TRBV7-3	TRBJ2-5	CASSLVGWGETQYF	TGTGCCAGCAGCTTAGTTGGGTGGGGCGAGACCCAGTACTTC
.	.	TRBV7-2	TRBJ1-4	CASSLPNNRLEKLFF	TGTGCCAGCAGCTTGCCGAACAATCGTTTAGAAAAACTGTTTTTT
many	.	TRBV10-3	TRBJ2-5	CAIRSQDQETQYF	TGTGCCATCAGAAGCCAGGATCAAGAGACCCAGTACTTC
.	TRBD2	TRBV6-1	TRBJ2-7	CASSPGLPTYEQYF	TGTGCCAGCAGTCCGGGACTACCAACGTACGAGCAGTACTTC
many	TRBD2	TRBV15	TRBJ2-1	CATSKTGTSEANEQFF	TGTGCCACCAGCAAAACCGGGACTAGCGAAGCGAATGAGCAGTTCTTC
.	.	TRBV7-2	TRBJ2-3	CANSQKDTQYF	TGTGCCAACAGCCAGAAAGATACGCAGTATTTT
.	TRBD2	TRBV2	TRBJ2-5	CASSRAGDQETQYF	TGTGCCAGCAGCCGAGCGGGAGACCAAGAGACCCAGTACTTC
few	.	TRBV7-8	TRBJ2-7	CASSLSRGSPGEQYF	TGTGCCAGCAGCTTATCCAGGGGCTCCCCGGGGGAGCAGTACTTC
once	.	TRBV20-1	TRBJ2-2	CSATPGSGVGELFF	TGCAGTGCTACCCCCGGGAGTGGGGTCGGGGAGCTGTTTTTT
.	.	TRBV7-2	TRBJ2-7	CAGSSTYEQYF	TGTGCTGGCTCGTCCACCTACGAGCAGTACTTC
.	.	TRBV12-3/TRBV12-4	TRBJ1-5	CASSTLSQPQHF	TGTGCCAGCAGCACCCTCAGTCAGCCCCAGCATTTT
many	.	TRBV24-1	TRBJ1-5	CATSPRGRLNQPQHF	TGTGCCACCAGTCCCCGAGGACGGCTCAATCAGCCCCAGCATTTT
few	.	TRBV9	TRBJ1-5	CASSLEGGLQPQHF	TGTGCCAGCAGCCTGGAAGGAGGTTTACAGCCCCAGCATTTT
few	.	TRBV5-4	TRBJ1-1	CASSIQETEAFF	TGTGCCAGCAGCATACAGGAGACTGAAGCTTTCTTT
few	.	TRBV2	TRBJ1-5	CASRRDTQPQHF	TGTGCCAGCAGAAGGGACACCCAGCCCCAGCATTTT
few	.	TRBV6-6	TRBJ1-1	CASSEAEGNTEAFF	TGTGCCAGCAGTGAAGCTGAGGGGAACACTGAAGCTTTCTTT
few	TRBD2	TRBV24-1	TRBJ2-5	CATSDPSGRQETQYF	TGTGCCACCAGTGATCCTAGCGGGAGACAAGAGACCCAGTACTTC
.	.	TRBV29-1	TRBJ2-3	CSSFAPPDTQYF	TGCAGCTCTTTCGCCCCCCCAGATACGCAGTATTTT
.	TRBD2	TRBV28	TRBJ2-7	CASSHLAGVVEQYF	TGTGCCAGCAGCCATCTAGCGGGAGTGGTCGAGCAGTACTTC
few	.	TRBV19	TRBJ1-1	CASSMWQGKEAFF	TGTGCCAGTAGTATGTGGCAGGGTAAGGAAGCTTTCTTT
.	TRBD1	TRBV7-2	TRBJ2-7	CASSQMGQGGHEQYF	TGCGCCAGCAGCCAGATGGGACAGGGTGGCCACGAGCAGTACTTC
.	TRBD2	TRBV7-9	TRBJ2-5	CASWRLAEQETQYF	TGTGCCAGCTGGCGACTAGCGGAGCAAGAGACCCAGTACTTC
.	.	TRBV15	TRBJ2-6	CATSGHGPNSGANVLTF	TGTGCCACCAGCGGACACGGACCGAACTCTGGGGCCAACGTCCTGACTTTC
many	.	TRBV19	TRBJ1-1	CASSMRRGTEAFF	TGTGCCAGTAGTATGCGAAGGGGCACTGAAGCTTTCTTT
many	.	TRBV7-9	TRBJ1-6	CASSFLGGYNSPLHF	TGCGCCAGCAGCTTTCTCGGCGGATACAATTCACCCCTCCACTTT
few	TRBD1	TRBV2	TRBJ1-5	CASRQGAQTGNQPQHF	TGTGCCAGCAGGCAGGGGGCGCAGACCGGAAATCAGCCCCAGCATTTT
.	TRBD1	TRBV2	TRBJ2-5	CASSPSDRVGTQYF	TGTGCCAGCAGTCCTTCTGACAGGGTGGGGACCCAGTACTTC
.	.	TRBV7-2	TRBJ1-2	CASSLQETYGYTF	TGTGCCAGCAGCTTACAGGAGACATATGGCTACACCTTC
.	TRBD1	TRBV10-3	TRBJ1-5	CAISKGQSNQHF	TGTGCCATCAGTAAGGGACAGAGCAATCAGCATTTT
.	.	TRBV2	TRBJ2-7	CASSDSVRDYYEQYF	TGTGCCAGCAGTGATTCTGTCCGCGATTACTACGAGCAGTACTTC
.	TRBD2	TRBV20-1	TRBJ2-7	CSAPAASGNYEQYF	TGCAGTGCTCCCGCAGCTAGCGGGAACTACGAGCAGTACTTC
.	.	TRBV29-1	TRBJ1-2	CSVEGDPGEYGYTF	TGCAGCGTTGAGGGGGACCCGGGGGAATATGGCTACACCTTC
many	.	TRBV29-1	TRBJ1-2	CSVGQGSYGYTF	TGCAGCGTTGGTCAGGGGAGCTATGGCTACACCTTC
.	.	TRBV25-1	TRBJ1-6	CASRDAHRFNSPLHF	TGTGCCAGCAGAGACGCACACCGGTTTAATTCACCCCTCCACTTT
many	.	TRBV10-2	TRBJ1-4	CASSGNSGGDEKLFF	TGCGCCAGCAGTGGGAACAGCGGTGGGGATGAAAAACTGTTTTTT
.	.	TRBV10-2	TRBJ1-2	CASSLGTGNGYAF	TGCGCCAGCAGCTTGGGAACAGGGAATGGCTACGCCTTC
.	TRBD1	TRBV10-3	TRBJ2-7	CAGSFRDRAYEQYF	TGTGCCGGCAGTTTTAGGGACAGGGCCTACGAGCAGTACTTC
.	.	TRBV7-2	TRBJ2-5	CASSPSRWSEGETQYF	TGTGCCAGCAGCCCCTCCCGGTGGAGCGAGGGGGAGACCCAGTACTTC
many	.	TRBV29-1	TRBJ1-5	CSAAAERNQPQHF	TGCAGCGCCGCGGCGGAGCGGAATCAGCCCCAGCATTTT
.	.	TRBV11-2	TRBJ1-1	CASGSVNTEAFF	TGTGCCAGCGGCTCCGTAAACACTGAAGCTTTCTTT
.	.	TRBV7-6	TRBJ2-7	CASSYRASYEQYF	TGTGCCAGCAGCTACAGGGCCTCCTACGAGCAGTACTTC
many	.	TRBV24-1	TRBJ1-6	CATSEARGANSPLHF	TGTGCCACCAGTGAAGCCAGGGGTGCCAATTCACCCCTCCACTTT
many	.	TRBV7-9	TRBJ1-2	CASSLAGDYGYTF	TGTGCCAGCAGCTTAGCTGGTGACTATGGCTACACCTTC
.	.	TRBV29-1	TRBJ1-2	CSPYGMANYGYTF	TGCAGCCCCTACGGAATGGCTAACTATGGCTACACCTTC
.	.	TRBV24-1	TRBJ2-1	CATSIGEYEQFF	TGTGCCACCAGTATAGGGGAATATGAGCAGTTCTTC
many	.	TRBV25-1	TRBJ1-5	CASSDEAVNQPRHF	TGTGCCAGCAGTGACGAGGCCGTCAATCAGCCCCGGCATTTT
many	.	TRBV29-1	TRBJ2-7	CSVDAAGSHEQYF	TGCAGCGTTGACGCGGCTGGCTCCCACGAGCAGTACTTC
.	.	TRBV11-1	TRBJ1-3	CASGGVSGNTIYF	TGTGCCAGCGGGGGGGTCTCTGGAAACACCATATATTTT
few	.	TRBV20-1	TRBJ2-7	CSARVLRTSYEQYF	TGCAGTGCTAGAGTCTTGCGAACCTCCTACGAGCAGTACTTC
.	.	TRBV7-2	TRBJ1-1	CASSLVDLNPEAFF	TGTGCCAGCAGCTTAGTGGACCTTAACCCTGAAGCTTTCTTT
once	.	TRBV20-1	TRBJ1-1	CSASSNNWPEAFF	TGCAGTGCCAGTAGTAACAACTGGCCTGAAGCTTTCTTT
.	.	TRBV29-1	TRBJ2-7	CSSEAPSSYEQYF	TGCAGCAGTGAAGCGCCCAGTTCCTACGAGCAGTACTTC